The sequence of this TCR beta chain was determined in a study of spatial heterogeneity in lung cancer. Background on the study: Sequence detection consistently recorded a greater number of beta-chain than alpha-chain sequences. Study results and limitations: Ubiquitous expanded tumor TCRs showed up in blood more at resection than follow-up.

TCRdb recomputed calls from the 5' RACE reads with MiXCR, one row per CDR3 protein. The sample carries 85,000 to 100,000 distinct CDR3 sequences, 9.5% to 15% recorded once. Sample time point: sample taken at primary tumor resection. Tumor, nontumor lung or frozen PBMC supplied whole RNA, sequenced without sorting. Comment on this clonotype: Antigen: not known.

Trimming took 6 bases from V and 7 from J; bases not matched to a gene: 3. Germline V gene lookup returns CDR1 KGHSH and CDR2 LQKENI. This CDR3 is 12 amino acids long. The TCR comes from a male donor with early-stage non-small cell lung cancer. The sample in question was PBMCs, obtained at surgery. V is TRBV18 and J is TRBJ2-1; TRBD2 aligns across 7 bases. Here the CDR3 reads CASSPGLNEQFF. CDR3 DNA: TGTGCCAGCTCGCCGGGACTAAATGAGCAGTTCTTC.